The 26 T cell receptor beta chains listed next were all sequenced from one sample in a study of CD8+ T cells in alopecia areata. Extracted from the samples, RNA was reverse transcribed into cDNA to serve as the sequencing template. Some clones are missing from TCRdb's copy, which holds only in-frame ones; the method was immunoSEQ multiplex PCR. The table includes 95,000 to 150,000 clones, about 46% detected once. The sample taken for sequencing was NKG2D-low CD8+ T cells sorted from blood. The receptors were gathered from a human donor with alopecia areata.

With regard to this clone: The identical CDR3 is also encoded by other nucleotide sequences in the sample. The rearrangement joins TRBV27 to TRBJ2-5; D is unclear. V gave up 6 bases and J gave up 5 bases, with 10 bases separating them. CDR3 length: 12 residues. The V gene's germline CDR1 is MNHEY and CDR2 SMNVEV (reference sequence). The CDR3 loop reads CASSPGGETQYF. The DNA for the CDR3 is TGTGCCAGCAGCCCCGGTGGGGAGACCCAGTACTTC.

The chain employs TRBV29-1 and TRBJ2-7; a weak D match, TRBD1 (5 bases). The CDR3 sequence is 12 residues long. V was clipped by 8 bases and J by 2 bases, with 13 bases between them. Germline assignment: CDR1 SQVTM and CDR2 ANQGSEA. The CDR3 region is CSTPGPTYEQYF. The CDR3 DNA reads TGCAGCACCCCAGGGCCCACCTACGAGCAGTACTTC.

This rearrangement joins TRBV29-1 to TRBJ2-7; TRBD1 might be the D (7 bases). V lost 4 bases to trimming and J lost 4 bases, with 14 bases between them. Germline V gene sequence: CDR1 SQVTM, CDR2 ANQGSEA. This CDR3 comprises 13 residues. The CDR3 sequence: CSVASGGIYEQYF. The DNA for the CDR3 is TGCAGCGTTGCGTCAGGGGGGATTTACGAGCAGTACTTC.

This chain uses TRBV5-1 with TRBJ2-1; possibly TRBD1 or TRBD2 for D (5 bases each). Trimming left V 5 bases short and J 6 bases short, with 9 bases between. Germline V gene data show CDR1 as SGHRS and CDR2 as YFSETQ. CDR3 length: 12 residues. The CDR3 region is CASRMGTNEQFF. CDR3 DNA: TGCGCCAGCAGGATGGGGACCAATGAGCAGTTCTTC.

The chain recombines TRBV15 with TRBJ2-1; D is perhaps TRBD2 (7 bases). V was clipped by 6 bases and J by 15 bases, with 21 bases between them. The CDR3 totals 13 residues. Germline V gene lookup returns CDR1 LNHNV and CDR2 YYDKDF (reference sequence). This CDR3 is CATRKGGGDSRFF. The DNA for the CDR3 is TGTGCCACCAGAAAAGGGGGAGGGGACTCCAGGTTCTTC.

The V call is TRBV15, the J call TRBJ1-6; 9 positions agree with TRBD1. The junction had 2 bases not matched to a gene; V was cut back by 2 bases and J by 6 bases. Per germline, CDR1 LNHNV and CDR2 YYDKDF (reference sequence). The CDR3 is 15 residues long. The CDR3 sequence is CATSRRTGVNSPLHF. Written as DNA, the CDR3 is TGTGCCACCAGCAGACGGACAGGGGTTAATTCACCCCTCCACTTT.

V is TRBV5-6 and J is TRBJ1-1; D gene ambiguous. V was trimmed by 1 base and J by 3 bases, leaving 13 bases between them. This CDR3 region has 15 residues. Germline V CDR1 and CDR2: SGHDT, YYEEEE. CDR3 region: CASSLSGGVHTEAFF. The CDR3 coding sequence is TGTGCCAGCAGCTTGTCCGGCGGAGTACACACTGAAGCTTTCTTT.

The chain joins TRBV21-1 to TRBJ2-7; the DNA was not compared with TRBD2, the D call given in the table. TRBV21-1 is a documented pseudogene. The CDR3 has 11 amino acids. DNA of the CDR3: TGTGCCAGCAGCACCCTCTACGAGCAGTACTTC. As protein: CASSTLYEQYF.

This clone has more than one count but fewer than ten. The V and J genes are TRBV28 and TRBJ2-7; D may be TRBD1 (5 bases). This CDR3 is built from 12 residues. The germline V gene encodes CDR1 MDHEN and CDR2 SYDVKM. Trimming left V 3 bases short and J 2 bases short, with 5 bases between. The CDR3 spells CASSLTAYEQYF. CDR3 nucleotide sequence: TGTGCCAGCAGTTTGACAGCCTACGAGCAGTACTTC.

The chain employs TRBV30 and TRBJ1-5; D is unresolved. In germline, CDR1 is GTSNPN, CDR2 SVGIG (reference sequence). The V and J ends lost 5 bases and 8 bases respectively, with 10 bases between them. The CDR3 runs 11 residues. Written as DNA, the CDR3 is TGTGCCTGGGGGTCAGGTGAGCCCCAGCATTTT. This codes for CAWGSGEPQHF.

The rearrangement links TRBV29-1 to TRBJ2-1; D might be TRBD2 (5 bases). Germline V CDR1 and CDR2: SQVTM, ANQGSEA. Trimming left V 0 bases short and J 6 bases short, with 6 bases between. The length of the CDR3 is 12 residues. CDR3 coding DNA: TGCAGCGTTGAAGAGCTAGCCAATGAGCAGTTCTTC. Translation gives CSVEELANEQFF.

The chain combines TRBV7-2 with TRBJ2-1, with 7 bases that match TRBD2. The junction had 6 bases not matched to a gene; V was cut back by 4 bases and J by 0 bases. CDR3 size: 16 residues. CDR1 and CDR2 (germline): SGHTA, FQGNSA. The CDR3 DNA reads as TGTGCCAGCAGCTCGGAGGGCGGGAGCTCCTACAATGAGCAGTTCTTC. Translation: CASSSEGGSSYNEQFF.

Ten or more counts support this clone. The V call is TRBV7-3, the J call TRBJ2-7; D is unresolved. The CDR3 runs to 14 residues. Trimming shortened V by 5 bases and J by 7 bases, and 18 bases separated the two germline ends. Germline-derived CDR1 and CDR2 are SGHTA and FQGTGA. CDR3 sequence: CASSHRARNEEQYF. The CDR3 DNA reads TGTGCCAGCAGCCACCGGGCCCGGAACGAGGAGCAGTACTTC.

V is TRBV2 and J is TRBJ2-1; 7 nucleotides line up with TRBD2. Trimming removed 8 bases from V and 7 bases from J; junction bases left unmatched: 2. This CDR3 has 11 amino acids. Germline CDR1 SNHLY, CDR2 FYNNEI. CDR3 nucleotides: TGTGCCAGCGACGGGGGGAATGAGCAGTTCTTC. Amino acids: CASDGGNEQFF.

This clone came up once. The chain has TRBV29-1 and TRBJ1-1, with D uncertain. Germline CDR1 SQVTM, CDR2 ANQGSEA. This CDR3 comprises 12 residues. With 6 bases removed from V and 1 base from J, the gap between germline ends came to 9 bases. The CDR3 region is CSVTAANTEAFF. DNA of the CDR3: TGCAGCGTAACAGCCGCGAACACTGAAGCTTTCTTT.

The V and J genes are TRBV5-4 and TRBJ1-1; D is possibly TRBD1 (6 bases). Between the trimmed V and J ends, which lost 4 bases and 3 bases, there was a span of 13 bases. CDR1 is SGHNT, CDR2 YYREEE, per germline (reference sequence). This CDR3 spans 14 amino acids. This CDR3 reads CASSEVQGDTEAFF. CDR3 DNA sequence: TGTGCCAGCAGCGAGGTACAGGGAGACACTGAAGCTTTCTTT.

The chain links TRBV29-1 to TRBJ2-2, with D possibly matching TRBD1 (5 bases). This CDR3 region has 16 residues. V lost 3 bases and J 7 bases, leaving 21 bases between the germline ends. CDR1 and CDR2 from the germline V gene are SQVTM and ANQGSEA. Written as DNA, the CDR3 is TGCAGCGTTGAGCTCCTGGGTCAGGGCCAAGTCGGGGAGCTGTTTTTT. It translates to CSVELLGQGQVGELFF.

With regard to this clone: The sample carries other DNA sequences with the same CDR3. CDR3 DNA: TGTGCCAGCAGCTTAAGGGGGGTCTACGAGCAGTACTTC. Residues: CASSLRGVYEQYF. V is TRBV5-4 and J is TRBJ2-7, with D perhaps given as TRBD1 or TRBD2 (6 bases each). The CDR3 is 13 amino acids. V shed 2 bases and J shed 3 bases, with 9 bases lying between them. Germline values: CDR1 SGHNT, CDR2 YYREEE (reference sequence).

The V and J genes are TRBV29-1 and TRBJ2-2; D gene uncertain. V lost 1 base and J 7 bases, leaving 7 bases between the germline ends. The germline CDR1 and CDR2 sequences are SQVTM and ANQGSEA. The CDR3 covers 12 residues. CDR3 DNA: TGCAGCGTTGAAGTTGGCAGCGGGGAGCTGTTTTTT. Its protein product is CSVEVGSGELFF.

The rearrangement joins TRBV4-1 to TRBJ2-7; the D gene is possibly TRBD1 (6 bases). V was cut by 2 bases and J by 5 bases, with 10 bases left in between. CDR3 length: 13 residues. CDR1 is MGHRA and CDR2 is YSYEKL in the germline V gene. The CDR3 protein is CASSQNRVDEQYF. DNA for the CDR3: TGCGCCAGCAGCCAAAACAGGGTTGACGAGCAGTACTTC.

J is TRBJ2-7 and V is TRBV29-1; maybe TRBD2 (6 bases). V dropped 4 bases and J dropped 4 bases, with 14 bases sitting between them. Germline CDR1 reads SQVTM; CDR2 reads ANQGSEA. The CDR3 is 13 residues long. CDR3 residues: CSVAPGGGYEQYF. CDR3 coding DNA: TGCAGCGTTGCCCCCGGGGGAGGATACGAGCAGTACTTC.

This clone has more than one count but fewer than ten. The chain links TRBV9 to TRBJ1-1; no clear D gene. The germline V gene has CDR1 SGDLS and CDR2 YYNGEE. V lost 2 bases to trimming and J lost 1 base, with 9 bases between them. CDR3 length: 14 amino acids. In DNA form, the CDR3 reads TGTGCCAGCAGCGTTGGACGGACGAACACTGAAGCTTTCTTT. As protein: CASSVGRTNTEAFF. Using reference TRBV9 and TRBJ1-1 for the parts outside the CDR3, the full variable domain is DSGVTQTPKHLITATGQRVTLRCSPRSGDLSVYWYQQSLDQGLQFLIQYYNGEERAKGNILERFSAQQFPDLHSELNLSSLELGDSALYFCASSVGRTNTEAFFGQGTRLTVV.

This clone was recorded a few times. The chain couples TRBV29-1 to TRBJ1-2; D gene ambiguous. Germline V lookup: CDR1 SQVTM, CDR2 ANQGSEA. The V and J ends lost 2 bases and 8 bases respectively, with 15 bases between them. There are 13 residues in the CDR3. CDR3 DNA sequence: TGCAGCGTTGAATGGGCGGCCGTGTGGGGCTACACCTTC. It is translated as CSVEWAAVWGYTF.

This chain joins TRBV9 and TRBJ1-1; D not certain. The CDR3 length is 14 residues. CDR1 SGDLS and CDR2 YYNGEE come from the germline V gene. The V end was cut by 0 bases, the J end by 0 bases, with 6 bases between. CDR3 nucleotides: TGTGCCAGCAGCGTAGATAAGATGAACACTGAAGCTTTCTTT. The encoded protein is CASSVDKMNTEAFF.

This clone was seen only once. The chain carries TRBV4-1 and TRBJ2-7; the D call may be TRBD1 or TRBD2 (5 bases each). The ends were cut back, 2 bases at V and 3 bases at J, with 14 bases in the middle. The CDR3 has 15 amino acids. Germline V lookup: CDR1 MGHRA, CDR2 YSYEKL. This CDR3 reads CASSQTSGAGYEQYF. The CDR3 coding sequence is TGCGCCAGCAGCCAAACAAGTGGGGCGGGCTACGAGCAGTACTTC.

This clone was recorded a few times. This chain uses TRBV29-1 with TRBJ2-1, with 8 positions matching TRBD2. The germline V gene has CDR1 SQVTM and CDR2 ANQGSEA. V trimming: 7 bases; J trimming: 4 bases; junction bases outside the gene matches: 9. CDR3 length: 14 amino acids. The CDR3 region is CSAETSALYNEQFF. CDR3 DNA: TGCAGCGCCGAGACTAGCGCCCTTTACAATGAGCAGTTCTTC.